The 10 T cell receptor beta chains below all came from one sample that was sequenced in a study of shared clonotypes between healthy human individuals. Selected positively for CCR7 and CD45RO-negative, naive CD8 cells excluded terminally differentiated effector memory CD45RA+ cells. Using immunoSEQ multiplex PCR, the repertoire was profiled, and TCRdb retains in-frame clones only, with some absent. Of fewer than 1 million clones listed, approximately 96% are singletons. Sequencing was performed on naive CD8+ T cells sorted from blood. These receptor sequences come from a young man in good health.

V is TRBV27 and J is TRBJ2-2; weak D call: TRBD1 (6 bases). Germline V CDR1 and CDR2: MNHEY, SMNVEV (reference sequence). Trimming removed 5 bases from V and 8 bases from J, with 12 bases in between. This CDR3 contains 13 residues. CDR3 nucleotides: TGTGCCAGCAGTACGGACAGACAAGGGGAGCTGTTTTTT. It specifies CASSTDRQGELFF.

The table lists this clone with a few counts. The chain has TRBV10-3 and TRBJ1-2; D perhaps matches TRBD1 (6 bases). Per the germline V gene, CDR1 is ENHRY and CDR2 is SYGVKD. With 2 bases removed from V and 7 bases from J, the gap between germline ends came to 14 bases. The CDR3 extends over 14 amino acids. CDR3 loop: CAISEMLGASGYTF. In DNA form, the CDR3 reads TGTGCCATCAGTGAGATGTTGGGGGCGAGTGGCTACACCTTC.

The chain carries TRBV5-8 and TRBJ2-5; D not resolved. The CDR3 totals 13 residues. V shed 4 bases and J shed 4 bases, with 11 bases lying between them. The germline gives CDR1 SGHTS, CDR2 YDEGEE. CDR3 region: CASSMHPRETQYF. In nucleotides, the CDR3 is TGTGCCAGCAGCATGCACCCGCGAGAGACCCAGTACTTC.

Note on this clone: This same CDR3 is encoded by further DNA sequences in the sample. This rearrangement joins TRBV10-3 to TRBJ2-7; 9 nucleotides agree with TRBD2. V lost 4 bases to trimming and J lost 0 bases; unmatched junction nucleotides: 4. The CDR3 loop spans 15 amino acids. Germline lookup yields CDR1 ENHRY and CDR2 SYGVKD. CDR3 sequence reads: CAISGASGNSYEQYF. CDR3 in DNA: TGTGCCATCAGTGGTGCTAGCGGGAACTCCTACGAGCAGTACTTC.

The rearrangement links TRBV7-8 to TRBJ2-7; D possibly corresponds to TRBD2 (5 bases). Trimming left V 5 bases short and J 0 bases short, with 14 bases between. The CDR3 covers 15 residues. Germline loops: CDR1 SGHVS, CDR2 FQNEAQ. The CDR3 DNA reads TGTGCCAGCAGCCAAAGCGGCTGGAGCTCCTACGAGCAGTACTTC. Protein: CASSQSGWSSYEQYF.

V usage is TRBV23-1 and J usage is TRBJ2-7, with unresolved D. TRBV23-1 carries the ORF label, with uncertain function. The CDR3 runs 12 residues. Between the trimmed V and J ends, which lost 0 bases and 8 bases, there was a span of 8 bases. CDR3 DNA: TGCGCCAGCAGTCAATCCTCCGGACAGCAGTACTTC. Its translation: CASSQSSGQQYF.

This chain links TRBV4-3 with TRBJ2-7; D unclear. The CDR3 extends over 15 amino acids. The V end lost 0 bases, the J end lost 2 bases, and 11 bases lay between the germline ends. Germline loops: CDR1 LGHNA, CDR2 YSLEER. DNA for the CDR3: TGCGCCAGCAGCCAAGATCAACGGACGACCTACGAGCAGTACTTC. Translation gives CASSQDQRTTYEQYF.

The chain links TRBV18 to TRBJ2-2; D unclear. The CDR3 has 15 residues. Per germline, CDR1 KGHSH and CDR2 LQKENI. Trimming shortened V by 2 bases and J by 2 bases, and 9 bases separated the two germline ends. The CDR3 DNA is TGTGCCAGCTCACCAGGTTCGGATAACACCGGGGAGCTGTTTTTT. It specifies CASSPGSDNTGELFF.

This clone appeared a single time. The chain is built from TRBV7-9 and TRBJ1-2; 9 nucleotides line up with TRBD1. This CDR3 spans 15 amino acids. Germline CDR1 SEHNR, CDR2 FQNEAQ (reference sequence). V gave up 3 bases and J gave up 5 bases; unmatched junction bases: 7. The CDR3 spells CASSFSPGQGYGYTF. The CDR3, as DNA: TGTGCCAGCAGCTTCTCCCCGGGACAGGGTTATGGCTACACCTTC.

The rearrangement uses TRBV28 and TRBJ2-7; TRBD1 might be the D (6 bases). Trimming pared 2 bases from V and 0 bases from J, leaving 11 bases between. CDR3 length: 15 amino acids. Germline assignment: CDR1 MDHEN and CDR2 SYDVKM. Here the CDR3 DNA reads TGTGCCAGCAGTTTAACCCAGGGGAGCTCCTACGAGCAGTACTTC. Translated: CASSLTQGSSYEQYF.